This TCR beta chain was identified in a study of blood T cell repertoires in COVID-19. Across the study: From the United States, Italy and Spain came samples of acute and convalescent COVID-19. The cDNA or gDNA used as material had been derived from T cells, B-cell-depleted T cells, or PBMCs.

The CDR3 totals 12 residues. The ends were cut back, 4 bases at V and 5 bases at J, with 8 bases in the middle. Original processing methods: Counts of nucleated cells, estimated from reference gene primer amplification, were obtained. This table comes from immunoSEQ multiplex PCR, and its TCRdb copy is limited to in-frame clones, with some not included. The V and J calls and clone size come from that table; D and trimming were worked out from the DNA. The sample carries 200,000 to 300,000 clones, roughly 86% recorded once. The sequence derives from a man aged 35 to 55 who had recovered from COVID-19. This chain uses TRBV12-3 or TRBV12-4 with TRBJ1-2; D is perhaps TRBD1 (5 bases). Sequencing was performed on peripheral blood. The CDR3 loop is CASSYPGYGYTF. CDR3 sequence (DNA): TGTGCCAGCAGTTATCCAGGGTATGGCTACACCTTC.